This is a list of T cell receptor beta chains from one sample in a study of CD8+ T cells in alopecia areata. Produced via immunoSEQ multiplex PCR; TCRdb's table is partial and in-frame only. The repertoire holds roughly 150,000 clones, with roughly 62% as singletons. The material sequenced was CD4+ T cells sorted from blood, taken at week 0. These receptors were obtained from a human donor with alopecia areata. The CDR3 runs from the conserved cysteine through the conserved F or W. A D gene is named only where the DNA matches it firmly. Some rows have no size entry. The others give once, few or many, or a class for an expanded clone.

v_gene	abundance	j_gene	d_gene	CDR3aa	CDR3nt
TRBV7-2	.	TRBJ2-7	.	CASSLVGVGSYEQYF	TGTGCCAGCAGCTTAGTTGGGGTGGGGTCCTACGAGCAGTACTTC
TRBV25-1	.	TRBJ1-3	.	CASSVPSGNTIYF	TGTGCCAGCAGTGTACCCTCTGGAAACACCATATATTTT
TRBV30	few	TRBJ2-7	.	CAWGRDTHEQYF	TGTGCCTGGGGACGCGATACCCACGAGCAGTACTTC
TRBV29-1	.	TRBJ1-2	.	CSVDIGPASNYGYTF	TGCAGCGTTGACATTGGGCCAGCTTCTAACTATGGCTACACCTTC
TRBV7-9	few	TRBJ2-1	.	CASASYQEEQFF	TGTGCCAGCGCGAGCTACCAAGAGGAGCAGTTCTTC
TRBV12-5	.	TRBJ2-7	.	CASGLWQNYEQYF	TGTGCTAGTGGTTTGTGGCAGAACTACGAGCAGTACTTC
TRBV29-1	.	TRBJ2-1	TRBD1	CSASDRSSYNEQFF	TGCAGCGCCTCGGACAGGAGCTCCTACAATGAGCAGTTCTTC
TRBV30	.	TRBJ1-4	.	CAWSKGIATNEKLFF	TGTGCCTGGAGTAAGGGGATAGCTACTAATGAAAAACTGTTTTTT
TRBV29-1	.	TRBJ2-3	.	CSVGDGTDTQYF	TGCAGCGTTGGGGACGGCACAGATACGCAGTATTTT
TRBV30	.	TRBJ1-1	.	CAWSVLSGGNTEAFF	TGTGCCTGGAGTGTACTATCGGGGGGGAACACTGAAGCTTTCTTT
TRBV29-1	.	TRBJ1-2	TRBD1	CSAVPPAGQGPYYGYTF	TGCAGCGCAGTCCCACCGGCGGGACAGGGACCGTACTATGGCTACACCTTC
TRBV6-5	.	TRBJ2-7	.	CASSSTTGFYEQYF	TGTGCCAGCAGTAGCACCACAGGATTTTACGAGCAGTACTTC
TRBV4-2	.	TRBJ1-5	.	CASSQDFGNQPQHF	TGTGCCAGCAGCCAAGATTTCGGCAATCAGCCCCAGCATTTT
TRBV29-1	few	TRBJ1-1	.	CSVEPAAEAFF	TGCAGCGTTGAACCTGCAGCTGAAGCTTTCTTT
TRBV15	.	TRBJ1-2	TRBD1	CATRGQNYGYTF	TGTGCCACCAGGGGACAGAACTATGGCTACACCTTC
TRBV25-1	.	TRBJ1-6	TRBD1	CASLGQGNSPLHF	TGTGCCAGTCTGGGACAGGGAAATTCACCCCTCCACTTT
TRBV7-2	.	TRBJ2-5	.	CASSLITSGPAETQYF	TGTGCCAGCAGCTTAATAACATCCGGGCCCGCCGAGACCCAGTACTTC
TRBV7-2	.	TRBJ1-5	.	CASSLSGLQPQHF	TGTGCCAGCAGCTTATCCGGGCTTCAGCCCCAGCATTTT
TRBV4-3	.	TRBJ2-3	.	CASSQHPNGADTQYF	TGCGCCAGCAGCCAACATCCTAATGGGGCAGATACGCAGTATTTT
TRBV13	.	TRBJ1-2	.	CASSSSDRGKINYGYTF	TGTGCCAGCAGCTCATCAGACCGAGGGAAGATTAACTATGGCTACACCTTC
TRBV7-9	.	TRBJ2-6	.	CASSLADRFSGANVLTF	TGTGCCAGCAGCTTAGCGGACAGATTCTCTGGGGCCAACGTCCTGACTTTC
TRBV6-6	.	TRBJ1-5	TRBD1	CASSYPGQGSNQPQHF	TGTGCCAGCAGTTACCCCGGACAGGGCAGCAATCAGCCCCAGCATTTT
TRBV25-1	.	TRBJ2-7	.	CASSDPYEQYF	TGTGCCAGCAGTGATCCCTACGAGCAGTACTTC
TRBV5-1	.	TRBJ1-1	TRBD1	CASRQGWDTEAFF	TGCGCCAGCAGACAGGGGTGGGACACTGAAGCTTTCTTT
TRBV5-1	.	TRBJ1-2	TRBD1	CASSWTGGDGYGYTF	TGCGCCAGCAGCTGGACAGGGGGAGATGGTTATGGCTACACCTTC
TRBV5-1	.	TRBJ1-1	.	CASSAGFMNTEAFF	TGCGCCAGCAGCGCCGGGTTCATGAACACTGAAGCTTTCTTT
TRBV29-1	few	TRBJ2-7	TRBD1	CSVTGTASSYEQYF	TGCAGCGTGACCGGGACAGCCAGCTCCTACGAGCAGTACTTC
TRBV30	.	TRBJ1-5	.	CAWDRGGPHQPQHF	TGTGCCTGGGACCGCGGGGGGCCGCATCAGCCCCAGCATTTT
TRBV30	.	TRBJ2-1	TRBD1	CAWSVRRQGSYNEQFF	TGTGCCTGGAGTGTACGGAGACAGGGATCCTACAATGAGCAGTTCTTC
TRBV5-1	few	TRBJ1-1	.	CASLAGPGAENTEAFF	TGCGCCAGCCTTGCGGGCCCCGGGGCCGAGAACACTGAAGCTTTCTTT
TRBV29-1	.	TRBJ1-1	.	CSVGTLEAFF	TGCAGCGTGGGCACACTCGAAGCTTTCTTT
TRBV15	.	TRBJ2-3	.	CATSRDSVYELLTDTQYF	TGTGCCACCAGCAGAGATTCGGTCTACGAATTACTCACAGATACGCAGTATTTT
TRBV29-1	.	TRBJ1-1	.	CSVDWWAGGTEAFF	TGCAGCGTTGATTGGTGGGCGGGCGGCACTGAAGCTTTCTTT
TRBV18	few	TRBJ1-1	TRBD1	CASSRRTGGESTEAFF	TGTGCCAGCTCACGCCGGACAGGGGGGGAGAGCACTGAAGCTTTCTTT
TRBV6-5	few	TRBJ2-6	.	CASSYGVTGANVLTF	TGTGCCAGCAGTTACGGGGTTACTGGGGCCAACGTCCTGACTTTC
TRBV29-1	.	TRBJ2-5	.	CSVRELQETQYF	TGCAGCGTCAGGGAACTACAAGAGACCCAGTACTTC
TRBV29-1	.	TRBJ2-3	.	CSASQGFGTDTQYF	TGCAGCGCATCACAGGGTTTTGGGACAGATACGCAGTATTTT
TRBV19	few	TRBJ2-6	.	CASSIGALTGANVLTF	TGTGCCAGTAGTATAGGTGCCCTAACTGGGGCCAACGTCCTGACTTTC
TRBV5-6	many	TRBJ1-1	TRBD1	CASIGTGGVTEAFF	TGTGCCAGCATCGGGACAGGGGGAGTGACTGAAGCTTTCTTT